These 31 T cell receptor beta chains were all obtained from the same sample, sequenced in a study of blood T cell repertoires in COVID-19. Assay: immunoSEQ multiplex PCR; the TCRdb copy retains only in-frame clones and omits some. Of around 200,000 clones in the sample, 81% were seen once. What was sequenced was PBMCs or T cells enriched from blood (not recorded which). These TCRs come from a man aged 35 to 55 who had recovered from COVID-19.

The chain combines TRBV5-1 with TRBJ2-5; D call uncertain. CDR1 is SGHRS and CDR2 is YFSETQ in the germline V gene. V lost 0 bases and J 8 bases, leaving 11 bases between the germline ends. The CDR3 length is 13 residues. CDR3 sequence: CASSLEIRGTQYF. In nucleotides, the CDR3 is TGCGCCAGCAGCTTGGAAATTCGAGGAACCCAGTACTTC.

This chain links TRBV28 with TRBJ1-1, with D possibly being TRBD1 (5 bases). This CDR3 is 13 amino acids long. Germline loops: CDR1 MDHEN, CDR2 SYDVKM. Trimming cost V 4 bases and J 1 base, with 7 bases left between them. This CDR3 reads CASSWQGNTEAFF. Here the CDR3 DNA reads TGTGCCAGCAGTTGGCAGGGGAACACTGAAGCTTTCTTT.

The gene calls are TRBV24-1 and TRBJ2-3; the D gene is possibly TRBD2 (7 bases). The CDR3 has 13 amino acids. V was pared by 5 bases and J by 4 bases, with 9 bases between. CDR1 is KGHDR and CDR2 is SFDVKD in the germline V gene. CDR3 DNA sequence: TGTGCCACCAGTGGGGGGGGCGCAGATACGCAGTATTTT. Residues: CATSGGGADTQYF.

The chain has TRBV7-9 and TRBJ2-7; D possibly corresponds to TRBD1 (6 bases). CDR1 and CDR2 from the germline V gene are SEHNR and FQNEAQ (reference sequence). V was cut by 5 bases and J by 0 bases, with 11 bases left in between. The CDR3 loop spans 14 amino acids. The CDR3 sequence is CASSLLDSSYEQYF. Written as DNA, the CDR3 is TGTGCCAGCAGCCTCTTGGACAGCTCCTACGAGCAGTACTTC. The whole variable domain, filled in from reference TRBV7-9 and TRBJ2-7, reads DTGVSQNPRHKITKRGQNVTFRCDPISEHNRLYWYRQTLGQGPEFLTYFQNEAQLEKSRLLSDRFSAERPKGSFSTLEIQRTEQGDSAMYLCASSLLDSSYEQYFGPGTRLTVT.

The chain has TRBV2 and TRBJ2-7; the D gene is possibly TRBD2 (7 bases). The V end was cut by 7 bases, the J end by 3 bases, with 19 bases between. The V gene's germline CDR1 is SNHLY and CDR2 FYNNEI. The CDR3 spans 15 residues. The CDR3 region is CASIGGGAFSYEQYF. The CDR3 DNA sequence: TGTGCCAGCATTGGAGGGGGGGCCTTTAGCTACGAGCAGTACTTC.

The V gene is TRBV29-1, the J gene TRBJ2-7; D possibly corresponds to TRBD1 (6 bases). Trimming cost V 7 bases and J 4 bases, with 17 bases left between them. The V gene's germline CDR1 is SQVTM and CDR2 ANQGSEA. CDR3 size: 13 residues. CDR3 sequence: CSGAQGAPYEQYF. For the CDR3, the DNA is TGCAGCGGCGCACAGGGCGCCCCGTACGAGCAGTACTTC.

The gene calls are TRBV12-5 and TRBJ2-1; 16 bases map to TRBD2. The CDR3 is made up of 16 amino acids. The junction had 5 bases not matched to a gene; V was cut back by 3 bases and J by 9 bases. Germline V gives CDR1 LGHNT, CDR2 FRNRAP. In DNA, the CDR3 is TGTGCTAGTGGTTTCCAAGGGACTAGCGGGAGGGTTGAGCAGTTCTTC. Its translation is CASGFQGTSGRVEQFF.

J is TRBJ2-7 and V is TRBV18; TRBD1 agrees at 12 bases. The CDR3 contains 17 residues. Trimming at V came to 3 bases and at J to 3 bases, leaving 9 bases not matched to a gene. Germline V lookup: CDR1 KGHSH, CDR2 LQKENI. The CDR3 bases are TGTGCCAGCTCACCGTCAGCCGGGACAGGGGGCAGCTACGAGCAGTACTTC. It encodes CASSPSAGTGGSYEQYF.

This chain links TRBV7-9 with TRBJ1-1, with D perhaps matching TRBD1 (5 bases). CDR1 is SEHNR and CDR2 is FQNEAQ in the germline V gene (reference sequence). The CDR3 spans 15 residues. Deletions cut 3 bases from V and 0 bases from J, with 11 bases between. CDR3 loop: CASSFYTGLNTEAFF. CDR3 nucleotides: TGTGCCAGCAGCTTTTACACAGGTCTGAACACTGAAGCTTTCTTT.

The chain is built from TRBV5-1 and TRBJ2-1, with D possibly TRBD2 on 6 matching bases. V dropped 3 bases and J dropped 7 bases, with 17 bases sitting between them. Looked up from germline, CDR1 is SGHRS and CDR2 is YFSETQ. This CDR3 has 15 amino acids. The CDR3 is CASSSTGVVENEQFF. Written as DNA, the CDR3 is TGCGCCAGCAGCTCAACGGGGGTGGTCGAAAATGAGCAGTTCTTC.

This chain uses TRBV4-1 with TRBJ2-1; 7 bases line up with TRBD1. This CDR3 is 13 amino acids long. Germline CDR1 MGHRA, CDR2 YSYEKL. Losses at the gene ends were 3 bases for V and 7 bases for J; bases not matched to a gene: 3. The CDR3 protein is CASSHQQGNEQFF. As DNA, the CDR3 is TGCGCCAGCAGCCATCAACAGGGGAATGAGCAGTTCTTC.

The V call is TRBV9, the J call TRBJ1-1; D gene unclear. Trimming left V 3 bases short and J 5 bases short, with 11 bases between. Germline assignment: CDR1 SGDLS and CDR2 YYNGEE. The CDR3 totals 13 residues. CDR3 DNA sequence: TGTGCCAGCAGCGCCCCTCAACGGACTGAAGCTTTCTTT. Amino acids: CASSAPQRTEAFF.

The count of this clone is one. This chain joins TRBV29-1 and TRBJ2-5; D ambiguous. V gave up 4 bases and J gave up 1 base, with 10 bases separating them. Germline lookup yields CDR1 SQVTM and CDR2 ANQGSEA. The CDR3 covers 13 residues. CDR3: CSVAVQPQETQYF. CDR3 DNA: TGCAGCGTTGCAGTACAGCCCCAAGAGACCCAGTACTTC.

This clone was counted only a few times. The J gene is TRBJ2-1, the V gene TRBV7-3; TRBD1 matches at 7 bases. Germline V gene lookup returns CDR1 SGHTA and CDR2 FQGTGA. The ends lost 4 bases at V and 9 bases at J; junction bases unmatched: 6. The CDR3 runs to 13 residues. CDR3 in amino acids: CASSSTGLGEQFF. For the CDR3, the DNA is TGTGCCAGCAGCTCGACAGGGCTTGGTGAGCAGTTCTTC.

The J gene is TRBJ2-3, the V gene TRBV7-2; D is perhaps TRBD2 (6 bases). Germline V CDR1 and CDR2: SGHTA, FQGNSA. Trimming pared 3 bases from V and 5 bases from J, leaving 12 bases between. There are 14 residues in the CDR3. CDR3 nucleotide sequence: TGTGCCAGCAGCTTTAGCGGAATAGTAGATACGCAGTATTTT. It specifies CASSFSGIVDTQYF. The full variable domain, in which reference TRBV7-2 and TRBJ2-3 provide the parts outside the CDR3, is GAGVSQSPSNKVTEKGKDVELRCDPISGHTALYWYRQSLGQGLEFLIYFQGNSAPDKSGLPSDRFSAERTGGSVSTLTIQRTQQEDSAVYLCASSFSGIVDTQYFGPGTRLTVL.

CDR3 nucleotides: TGTGCCAGCAGTTTTGGTAACTACTATGGCTACACCTTC. This gives the protein CASSFGNYYGYTF. This chain joins TRBV2 and TRBJ1-2; D gene uncertain. V dropped 5 bases and J dropped 3 bases, with 10 bases sitting between them. This CDR3 contains 13 residues. Germline lookup yields CDR1 SNHLY and CDR2 FYNNEI.

This chain connects TRBV5-8 to TRBJ2-3; no firm D call. Germline values: CDR1 SGHTS, CDR2 YDEGEE. Trimming removed 3 bases at V and 0 bases at J, with 14 bases between. The CDR3 totals 16 residues. In nucleotides, the CDR3 is TGTGCCAGCAGCTCCGGCCGACTCCATAGCACAGATACGCAGTATTTT. This translates into CASSSGRLHSTDTQYF.

The rearrangement uses TRBV3-1 (or the pseudogene TRBV3-2) and TRBJ1-5; no definite D call. The CDR3 has 14 residues. Germline-derived CDR1 and CDR2 are LGHDT and YNNKEL (reference sequence). Trimming removed 5 bases at V and 0 bases at J, with 8 bases between. The DNA for the CDR3 is TGTGCCAGCAGCTTCCGACATAGCAATCAGCCCCAGCATTTT. Amino acids: CASSFRHSNQPQHF.

This chain connects TRBV9 to TRBJ2-7; the D is unclear. Germline values: CDR1 SGDLS, CDR2 YYNGEE. The length of the CDR3 is 15 residues. Trimming removed 0 bases from V and 2 bases from J, with 12 bases in between. The CDR3 DNA reads as TGTGCCAGCAGCGTAGCTGGCAGGTCCCCCTACGAGCAGTACTTC. Amino acids: CASSVAGRSPYEQYF.

This clone was recorded once. V gene TRBV2 combines with J gene TRBJ1-1; TRBD1 aligns across 9 bases. From germline, CDR1 is SNHLY and CDR2 FYNNEI. The CDR3 is made up of 13 amino acids. The V gene end was trimmed by 6 bases and the J gene end by 7 bases; junction bases not matched to a gene: 6. The CDR3 DNA follows: TGTGCCAGCAGGTTTGGGACAGGGTTTGAAGCTTTCTTT. This encodes CASRFGTGFEAFF.

The rearrangement joins TRBV7-9 to TRBJ2-7; 11 bases line up with TRBD2. Germline-derived CDR1 and CDR2 are SEHNR and FQNEAQ (reference sequence). This CDR3 has 17 amino acids. V lost 4 bases to trimming and J lost 5 bases; unmatched junction nucleotides: 13. CDR3 in amino acids: CASSSSSGRGGDHEQYF. DNA for the CDR3: TGTGCCAGCAGCTCAAGTAGCGGGAGGGGGGGAGACCACGAGCAGTACTTC.

The chain carries TRBV12-3 or TRBV12-4 and TRBJ1-2, with D possibly being TRBD1 (6 bases). V lost 5 bases and J lost 6, with 13 bases in between. The CDR3 length is 13 residues. This CDR3 reads CASSQAGTNGYTF. The CDR3 bases are TGTGCCAGCAGTCAAGCCGGGACAAATGGCTACACCTTC.

This clone has a single count. V and J are TRBV6-4 and TRBJ1-2, with D possibly TRBD1 on 5 matching bases. Germline lookup yields CDR1 MRHNA and CDR2 SNTAGT. The V end was cut by 5 bases, the J end by 8 bases, with 21 bases between. This CDR3 is built from 15 residues. DNA for the CDR3: TGTGCCAGCAGTCCCAACCAGGGATCTTTCAACGGCTACACCTTC. Amino acids: CASSPNQGSFNGYTF.

The genes are TRBV19 and TRBJ1-2; 8 bases match TRBD1. The CDR3 covers 16 residues. Unmatched junction bases numbered 20, after V lost 10 bases and J lost 7 bases. Germline V CDR1 and CDR2: LNHDA, SQIVND (reference sequence). Here the CDR3 reads CATQGDADRVLGGYTF. As DNA, the CDR3 is TGTGCCACCCAGGGGGATGCGGACAGGGTGTTGGGTGGCTACACCTTC.

The chain couples TRBV5-1 to TRBJ1-4, with 7 bases matching TRBD1. There are 14 residues in the CDR3. Germline assignment: CDR1 SGHRS and CDR2 YFSETQ. V dropped 4 bases and J dropped 8; count of bases not matched to a gene: 8. For the CDR3, the DNA is TGCGCCAGCAGCCTCGACAGGGCAGAAGAAAAACTGTTTTTT. Its translation is CASSLDRAEEKLFF.

The chain joins TRBV6-1 to TRBJ1-5, with a weak D call TRBD1 (5 bases). The CDR3 spans 14 residues. Germline CDR1 and CDR2: MNHNS and SASEGT. Trimming shortened V by 0 bases and J by 6 bases, and 9 bases separated the two germline ends. This chain's CDR3 is CASSEAGHGQPQHF. DNA for the CDR3: TGTGCCAGCAGTGAAGCGGGGCACGGTCAGCCCCAGCATTTT.

This chain connects TRBV18 to TRBJ1-3; D is uncertain. V lost 5 bases and J lost 0, with 11 bases in between. CDR3 length: 15 amino acids. Germline CDR1 reads KGHSH; CDR2 reads LQKENI. CDR3 sequence reads: CASSESRSSGNTIYF. Written as DNA, the CDR3 is TGTGCCAGCTCAGAGTCAAGAAGCTCTGGAAACACCATATATTTT.

The rearrangement links TRBV11-2 to TRBJ2-2; a possible D gene is TRBD1 (6 bases). V gave up 1 base and J gave up 5 bases, with 11 bases separating them. The length of the CDR3 is 15 residues. Germline V gene data show CDR1 as SGHAT and CDR2 as FQNNGV. The CDR3 region is CASSLVSRGTGELFF. CDR3 nucleotides: TGTGCCAGCAGCTTAGTATCCAGGGGAACCGGGGAGCTGTTTTTT.

The V and J genes are TRBV11-2 and TRBJ1-2; 8 bases align to TRBD1. The CDR3 length is 13 residues. Germline V gene sequence: CDR1 SGHAT, CDR2 FQNNGV. Unmatched junction bases numbered 6, after V lost 6 bases and J lost 6 bases. In nucleotides, the CDR3 is TGTGCCAGCAGACGCACAGGGGGGGATGGCTACACCTTC. Residues: CASRRTGGDGYTF.

V is TRBV19 and J is TRBJ2-3, with no clear D. This CDR3 comprises 18 residues. V was cut by 0 bases and J by 2 bases, with 18 bases left in between. CDR1 is LNHDA, CDR2 SQIVND, per germline (reference sequence). The CDR3 loop is CASSIDRSSHRPTDTQYF. In DNA, the CDR3 is TGTGCCAGTAGTATAGATCGGTCGAGCCACAGACCCACAGATACGCAGTATTTT.

The V and J genes are TRBV23-1 and TRBJ1-1; 10 nucleotides line up with TRBD1. Being an ORF, TRBV23-1 has a function that is uncertain. The CDR3 is made up of 17 amino acids. Germline trimming cut 3 bases from V and 6 bases from J; bases unmatched to any gene: 13. CDR3 sequence (DNA): TGCGCCAGCAGTCAGGGACAGGGGTTGATTAACGGTTCTGAAGCTTTCTTT. Its translation is CASSQGQGLINGSEAFF.